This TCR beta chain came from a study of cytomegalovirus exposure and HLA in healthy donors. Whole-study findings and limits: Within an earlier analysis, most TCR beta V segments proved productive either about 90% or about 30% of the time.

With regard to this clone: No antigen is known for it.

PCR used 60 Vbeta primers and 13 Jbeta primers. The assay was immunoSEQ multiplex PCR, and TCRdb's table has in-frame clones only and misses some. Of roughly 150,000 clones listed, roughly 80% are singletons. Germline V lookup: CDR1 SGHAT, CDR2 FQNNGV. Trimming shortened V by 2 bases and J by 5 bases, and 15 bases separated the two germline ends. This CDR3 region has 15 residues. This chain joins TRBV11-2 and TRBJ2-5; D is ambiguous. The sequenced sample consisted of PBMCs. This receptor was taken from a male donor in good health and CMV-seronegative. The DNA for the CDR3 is TGTGCCAGCAGCTTACAGGCAGGTCCTGGGGAGACCCAGTACTTC. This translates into CASSLQAGPGETQYF.